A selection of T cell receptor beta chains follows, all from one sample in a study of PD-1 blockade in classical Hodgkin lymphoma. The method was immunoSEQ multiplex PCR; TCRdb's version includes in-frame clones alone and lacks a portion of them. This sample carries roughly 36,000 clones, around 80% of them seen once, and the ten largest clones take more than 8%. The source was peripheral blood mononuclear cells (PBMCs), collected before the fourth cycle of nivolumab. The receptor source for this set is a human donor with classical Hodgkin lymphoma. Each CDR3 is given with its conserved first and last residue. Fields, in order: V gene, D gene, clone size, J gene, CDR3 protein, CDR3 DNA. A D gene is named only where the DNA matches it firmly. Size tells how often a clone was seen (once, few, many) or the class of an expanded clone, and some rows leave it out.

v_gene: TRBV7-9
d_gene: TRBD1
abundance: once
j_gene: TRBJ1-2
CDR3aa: CASSLVPRQGADGYTF
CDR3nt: TGTGCCAGCAGCTTAGTCCCAAGACAGGGGGCGGATGGCTACACCTTC

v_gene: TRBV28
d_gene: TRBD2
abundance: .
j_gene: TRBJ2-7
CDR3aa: CASSFAGVAHEQYF
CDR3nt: TGTGCCAGCAGCTTCGCGGGAGTGGCCCACGAGCAGTACTTC

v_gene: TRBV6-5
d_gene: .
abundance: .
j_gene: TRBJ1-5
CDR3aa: CASSSYLGEYQPQHF
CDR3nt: TGTGCCAGCAGTTCTTATTTAGGGGAGTATCAGCCCCAGCATTTT

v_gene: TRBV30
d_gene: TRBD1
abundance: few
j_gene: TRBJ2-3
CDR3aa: CAWDRGGSTDTQYF
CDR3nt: TGTGCCTGGGACAGGGGTGGGAGCACAGATACGCAGTATTTT

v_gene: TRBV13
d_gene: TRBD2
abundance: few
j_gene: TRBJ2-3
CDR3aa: CASSLIGGGPSTDTQYF
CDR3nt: TGTGCCAGCAGCTTAATAGGCGGGGGGCCCAGCACAGATACGCAGTATTTT

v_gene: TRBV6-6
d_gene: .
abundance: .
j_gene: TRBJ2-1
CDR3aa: CASRSPSRGYEQFF
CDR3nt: TGTGCCAGCCGAAGCCCGTCGAGGGGGTATGAGCAGTTCTTC

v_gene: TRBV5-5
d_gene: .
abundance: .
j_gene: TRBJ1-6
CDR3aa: CASSLEVHGRNSPLHF
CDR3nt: TGTGCCAGCAGCTTGGAGGTACATGGACGCAATTCACCCCTCCACTTT

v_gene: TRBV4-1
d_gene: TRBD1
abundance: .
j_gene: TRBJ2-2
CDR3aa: CASSQAFPTGTYTGELFF
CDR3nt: TGCGCCAGCAGCCAAGCGTTCCCGACAGGGACCTACACCGGGGAGCTGTTTTTT

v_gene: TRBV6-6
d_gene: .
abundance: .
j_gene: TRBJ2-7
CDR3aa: CASSPTEYEQYF
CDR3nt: TGTGCCAGCAGCCCCACAGAGTACGAGCAGTACTTC

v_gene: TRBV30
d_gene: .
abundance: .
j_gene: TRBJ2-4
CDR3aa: CAWKRSLGTIQYF
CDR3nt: TGTGCCTGGAAAAGAAGTCTGGGTACTATTCAGTACTTC

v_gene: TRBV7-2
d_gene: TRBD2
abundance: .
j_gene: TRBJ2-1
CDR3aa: CASSSGLAGAYNEQFF
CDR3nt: TGTGCCAGCAGCTCGGGACTAGCGGGGGCCTACAATGAGCAGTTCTTC

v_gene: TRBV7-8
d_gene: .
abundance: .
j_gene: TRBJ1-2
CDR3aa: CASSWGVRDYGYTF
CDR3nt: TGTGCCAGCAGCTGGGGGGTGAGGGACTATGGCTACACCTTC

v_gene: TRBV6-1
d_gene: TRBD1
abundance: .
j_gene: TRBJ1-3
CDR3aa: CASREVGDSYSGNTIYF
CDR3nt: TGTGCCAGCAGGGAAGTTGGGGACAGCTACTCTGGAAACACCATATATTTT

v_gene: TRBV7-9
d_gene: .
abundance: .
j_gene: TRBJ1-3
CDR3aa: CASSLNTRSGNTIYF
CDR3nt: TGTGCCAGCAGCTTAAACACCCGCTCTGGAAACACCATATATTTT

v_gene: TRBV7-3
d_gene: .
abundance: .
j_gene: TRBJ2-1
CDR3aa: CASSLTPRSAYNEQFF
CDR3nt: TGTGCCAGCAGCTTAACCCCCCGCTCGGCCTACAATGAGCAGTTCTTC

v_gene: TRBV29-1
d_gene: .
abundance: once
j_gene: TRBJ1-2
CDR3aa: CSVVGTKNYGYTF
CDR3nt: TGCAGCGTTGTAGGCACCAAAAACTATGGCTACACCTTC

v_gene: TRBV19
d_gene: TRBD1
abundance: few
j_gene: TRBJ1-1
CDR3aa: CASSQRTGKAFF
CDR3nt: TGTGCCAGTAGTCAACGGACAGGGAAAGCTTTCTTT

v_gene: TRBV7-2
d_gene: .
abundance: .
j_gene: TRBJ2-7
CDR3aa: CASSLTSVSYEQYF
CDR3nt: TGTGCCAGCAGCTTAACATCGGTCTCCTACGAGCAGTACTTC

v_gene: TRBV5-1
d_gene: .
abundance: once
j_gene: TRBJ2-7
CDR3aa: CASSLERLYEQYF
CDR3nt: TGCGCCAGCAGCCTGGAGAGACTCTACGAGCAGTACTTC

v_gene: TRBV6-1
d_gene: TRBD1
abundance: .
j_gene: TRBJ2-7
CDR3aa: CASSWDREFYEQYF
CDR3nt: TGTGCCAGCAGTTGGGACAGGGAATTCTACGAGCAGTACTTC

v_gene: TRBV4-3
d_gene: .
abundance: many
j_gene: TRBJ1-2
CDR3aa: CASSPTTPPGPYGYTF
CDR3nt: TGCGCCAGCAGCCCCACAACCCCTCCGGGACCCTATGGCTACACCTTC

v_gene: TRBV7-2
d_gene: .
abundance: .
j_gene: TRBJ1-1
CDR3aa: CASRPETTGPTEAFF
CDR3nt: TGTGCCAGCAGACCAGAAACGACAGGCCCCACTGAAGCTTTCTTT

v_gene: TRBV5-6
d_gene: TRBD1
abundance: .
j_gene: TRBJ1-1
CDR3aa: CASTIDRGAQNTEAFF
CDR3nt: TGTGCCAGCACAATAGACAGGGGCGCTCAGAACACTGAAGCTTTCTTT

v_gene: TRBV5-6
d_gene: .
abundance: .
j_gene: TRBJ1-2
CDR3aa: CASSPGPISITFYGYTF
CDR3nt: TGTGCCAGCAGCCCCGGCCCGATCTCTATAACCTTCTATGGCTACACCTTC

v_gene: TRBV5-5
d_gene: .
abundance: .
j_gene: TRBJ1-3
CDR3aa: CASSLSFLLAGNTIYF
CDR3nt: TGTGCCAGCAGCTTGTCCTTCCTCTTAGCTGGAAACACCATATATTTT

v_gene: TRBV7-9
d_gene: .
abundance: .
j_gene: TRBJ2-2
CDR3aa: CASSLGQYTGELFF
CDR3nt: TGTGCCAGCAGCCTCGGACAGTACACCGGGGAGCTGTTTTTT

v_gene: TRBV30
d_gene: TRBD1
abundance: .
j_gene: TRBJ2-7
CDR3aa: CAWSWGQGKHEQYF
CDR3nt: TGTGCCTGGAGTTGGGGACAGGGGAAGCACGAGCAGTACTTC

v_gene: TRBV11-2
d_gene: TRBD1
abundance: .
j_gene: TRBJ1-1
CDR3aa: CASSRYIQGANTEAFF
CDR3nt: TGTGCCAGCAGCAGATATATACAGGGGGCGAACACTGAAGCTTTCTTT

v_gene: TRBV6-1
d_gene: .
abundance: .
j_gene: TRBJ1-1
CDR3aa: CASSESMGAWDTEAFF
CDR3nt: TGTGCCAGCAGTGAATCGATGGGGGCCTGGGACACTGAAGCTTTCTTT

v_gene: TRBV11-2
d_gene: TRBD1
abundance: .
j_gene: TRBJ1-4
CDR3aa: CASSLYRGEEKLFF
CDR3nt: TGTGCCAGCAGCTTATACAGGGGGGAGGAAAAACTGTTTTTT

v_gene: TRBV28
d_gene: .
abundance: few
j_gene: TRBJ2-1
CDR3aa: CASSLLSNEQFF
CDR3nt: TGTGCCAGCAGTTTACTTTCCAATGAGCAGTTCTTC

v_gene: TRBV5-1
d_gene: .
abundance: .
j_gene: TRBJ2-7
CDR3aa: CASSSPHLYEQYF
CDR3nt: TGCGCCAGCAGCTCACCTCACCTTTACGAGCAGTACTTC

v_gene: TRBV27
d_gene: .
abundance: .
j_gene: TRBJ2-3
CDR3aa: CASSFRPGYTQYF
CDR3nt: TGTGCCAGCAGTTTTCGACCCGGTTATACGCAGTATTTT

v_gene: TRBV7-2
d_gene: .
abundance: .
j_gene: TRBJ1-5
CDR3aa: CASSQGHQPQHF
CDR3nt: TGTGCCAGCAGCCAAGGACATCAGCCCCAGCATTTT

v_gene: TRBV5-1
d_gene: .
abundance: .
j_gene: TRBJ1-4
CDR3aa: CASSTTDAHSEKLFF
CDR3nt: TGCGCCAGCAGCACTACAGATGCCCACAGTGAAAAACTGTTTTTT

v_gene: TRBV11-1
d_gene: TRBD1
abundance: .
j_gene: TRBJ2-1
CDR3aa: CASSIQVGTGGMIEQFF
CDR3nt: TGTGCCAGCAGCATCCAAGTCGGGACAGGGGGCATGATTGAGCAGTTCTTC

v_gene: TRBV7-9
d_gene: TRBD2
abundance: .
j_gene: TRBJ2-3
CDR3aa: CASSLAAGGGKDTQYF
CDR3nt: TGTGCCAGCAGCTTAGCAGCGGGCGGGGGGAAAGATACGCAGTATTTT

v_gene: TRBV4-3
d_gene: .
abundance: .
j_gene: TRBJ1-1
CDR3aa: CASSQEPGLTAFF
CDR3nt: TGCGCCAGCAGCCAAGAACCGGGGCTAACGGCTTTCTTT

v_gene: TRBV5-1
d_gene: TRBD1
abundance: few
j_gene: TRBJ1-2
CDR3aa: CASSMDRARYGYTF
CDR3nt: TGCGCCAGCAGCATGGACAGGGCTCGCTATGGCTACACCTTC

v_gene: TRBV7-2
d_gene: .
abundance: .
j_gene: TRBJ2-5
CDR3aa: CASSKEPQETQYF
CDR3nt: TGTGCCAGCAGCAAAGAGCCTCAAGAGACCCAGTACTTC

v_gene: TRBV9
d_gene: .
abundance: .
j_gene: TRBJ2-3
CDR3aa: CASSPPQLNTQYF
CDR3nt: TGTGCCAGCAGCCCCCCTCAACTGAATACGCAGTATTTT

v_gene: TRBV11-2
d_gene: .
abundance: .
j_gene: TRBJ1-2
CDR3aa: CASSPTGTNYGYTF
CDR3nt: TGTGCCAGCAGCCCGACAGGCACTAACTATGGCTACACCTTC

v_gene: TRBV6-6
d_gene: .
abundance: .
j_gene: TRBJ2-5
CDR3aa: CASYSPGQETQYF
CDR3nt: TGTGCCAGCTATTCCCCGGGGCAAGAGACCCAGTACTTC

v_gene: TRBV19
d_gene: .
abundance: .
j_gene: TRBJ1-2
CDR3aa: CASTTFAGGRRGYTF
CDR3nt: TGTGCCAGTACTACCTTCGCTGGGGGGCGTAGGGGCTACACCTTC

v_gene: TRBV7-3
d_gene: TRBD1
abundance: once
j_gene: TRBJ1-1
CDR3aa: CASSLQGQGLTEAFF
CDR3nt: TGTGCCAGCAGCTTACAGGGACAGGGCTTAACTGAAGCTTTCTTT

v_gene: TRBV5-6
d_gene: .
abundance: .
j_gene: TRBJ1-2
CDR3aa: CASSLSQGGGYTF
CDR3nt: TGTGCCAGCAGCTTGAGCCAGGGTGGCGGCTACACCTTC

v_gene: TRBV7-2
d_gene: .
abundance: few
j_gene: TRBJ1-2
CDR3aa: CASSPGADWTEYYGYTF
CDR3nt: TGTGCCAGCAGCCCAGGGGCTGATTGGACGGAATATTATGGCTACACCTTC

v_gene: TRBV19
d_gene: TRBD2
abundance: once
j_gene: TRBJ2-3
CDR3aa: CASSIRGTGLAGGRGTDTQYF
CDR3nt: TGTGCCAGTAGTATTAGAGGAACGGGGCTAGCGGGGGGCCGGGGCACAGATACGCAGTATTTT

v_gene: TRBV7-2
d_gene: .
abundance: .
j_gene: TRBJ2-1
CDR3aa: CASSSQSGTYNEQFF
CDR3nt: TGTGCCAGCAGCTCCCAAAGCGGAACCTACAATGAGCAGTTCTTC

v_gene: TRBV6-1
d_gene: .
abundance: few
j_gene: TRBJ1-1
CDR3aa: CASSAGVWNTEAFF
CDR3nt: TGTGCCAGCAGTGCAGGGGTTTGGAACACTGAAGCTTTCTTT

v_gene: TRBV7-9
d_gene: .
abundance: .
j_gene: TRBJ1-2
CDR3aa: CASSNPLGRFLGENGYTF
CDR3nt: TGTGCCAGCAGCAACCCCTTAGGCAGGTTCCTCGGGGAGAATGGCTACACCTTC

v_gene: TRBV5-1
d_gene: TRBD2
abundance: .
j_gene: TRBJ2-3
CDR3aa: CASSFDRLAGADTQYF
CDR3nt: TGCGCCAGCAGCTTTGACCGACTAGCGGGGGCAGATACGCAGTATTTT